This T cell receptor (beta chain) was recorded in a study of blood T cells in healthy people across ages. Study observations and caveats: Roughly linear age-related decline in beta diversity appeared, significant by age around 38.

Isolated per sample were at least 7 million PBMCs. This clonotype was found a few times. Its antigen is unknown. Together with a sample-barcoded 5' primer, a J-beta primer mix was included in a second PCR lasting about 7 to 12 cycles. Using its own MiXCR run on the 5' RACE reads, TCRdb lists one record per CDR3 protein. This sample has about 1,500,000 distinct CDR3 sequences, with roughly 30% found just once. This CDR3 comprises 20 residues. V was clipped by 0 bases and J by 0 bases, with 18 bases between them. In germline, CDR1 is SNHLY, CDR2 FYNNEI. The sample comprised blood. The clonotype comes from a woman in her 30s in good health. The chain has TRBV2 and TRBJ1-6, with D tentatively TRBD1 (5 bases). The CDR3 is CASSEARSGKSSSYNSPLHF. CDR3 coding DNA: TGTGCCAGCAGTGAAGCGAGATCAGGGAAATCGAGCTCCTATAATTCACCCCTCCACTTT. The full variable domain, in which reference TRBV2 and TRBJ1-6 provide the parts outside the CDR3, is EPEVTQTPSHQVTQMGQEVILRCVPISNHLYFYWYRQILGQKVEFLVSFYNNEISEKSEIFDDQFSVERPDGSNFTLKIRSTKLEDSAMYFCASSEARSGKSSSYNSPLHFGNGTRLTVT.